This T cell receptor (beta chain) was captured in a study of regulatory T cells in long-lasting Graves disease. Arm-PCR of CDR3 regions and iRepertoire HTBI primers were used to build TCR beta libraries. TCRdb fed the multiplex PCR reads into MiXCR, producing one record per CDR3 protein. The repertoire consists of 650,000 to 850,000 distinct CDR3 sequences, with about 30% occurring once and the leading ten covering around 40%. Specified time point: persistent/refractory GD, antithyroid drugs over 5 years with positive TRAb. Following extraction of RNA from PBMCs, that RNA was used to make the TCR library. Peripheral blood, at roughly 9 milliliters, went into EDTA tubes. This clonotype was seen once. With a much larger clone just one base away, this may be a read error. CDR1 and CDR2 from the germline V gene are SNHLY and FYNNEI. The CDR3 is 14 amino acids.

V and J are TRBV2 and TRBJ1-1; D is perhaps TRBD1 (6 bases). The specimen comprised peripheral blood mononuclear cells (PBMCs), sampled when the disease was refractory, from a patient treated with antithyroid drugs. The TCR sequence derives from a female donor with Graves disease. The CDR3 sequence: CVSSGYRVNTEAFF. The CDR3 nucleotides are TGTGTCAGCAGTGGATACAGGGTGAACACTGAAGCTTTCTTT.